Below are 27 T cell receptor beta chains sequenced from a single sample in a study of monozygotic twins with inflammatory bowel disease. TCRdb re-called the 5' RACE reads; every CDR3 protein appears as one record, without DNA. This listing includes over 200,000 distinct CDR3 sequences. Source material: blood. Receptor source: a human donor with ulcerative colitis or Crohn's disease, or a healthy co-twin of an affected twin (not recorded which).

The chain joins TRBV11-1 to TRBJ2-1; TCRdb reports TRBD2, a call that lacks DNA to check it against. The CDR3 extends over 19 amino acids. The germline gives CDR1 SGHAT, CDR2 FQDESV (reference sequence). CDR3 loop: CASSLDGTSGVGSYNEQFF.

The V call is TRBV29-1, the J call TRBJ1-4; TCRdb lists TRBD1, though no DNA is available to test this call. This CDR3 contains 12 residues. Germline CDR1 reads SQVTM; CDR2 reads ANQGSEA. The CDR3 loop reads CSVLATGGELFF.

The chain employs TRBV12-5 and TRBJ2-5; TCRdb reports TRBD1, a call that lacks DNA to check it against. The CDR3 has 17 residues. The germline CDR1 and CDR2 sequences are LGHNT and FRNRAP. CDR3 in amino acids: CASGAPNRVLKQGTQYF.

The chain joins TRBV27 to TRBJ1-5. The V gene's germline CDR1 is MNHEY and CDR2 SMNVEV (reference sequence). The CDR3 has 15 residues. The CDR3 here is CASSLHGFSNQPQHF.

The J gene is TRBJ2-6, the V gene TRBV12-3 or TRBV12-4. The CDR3 runs 15 residues. The CDR3 loop reads CASSLRGSGANDLTF.

The J gene is TRBJ2-3, the V gene TRBV7-9; TCRdb calls TRBD1, which cannot be checked without DNA. CDR3 size: 14 residues. Germline V gene sequence: CDR1 SEHNR, CDR2 FQNEAQ (reference sequence). This chain's CDR3 is CASSTRQGSDTQYF.

V usage is TRBV5-6 and J usage is TRBJ2-3; without DNA, the TCRdb call of TRBD1 cannot be checked. This CDR3 contains 14 residues. Germline-derived CDR1 and CDR2 are SGHDT and YYEEEE. The CDR3 loop reads CASSVDRGTDTQYF. Together with reference TRBV5-6 and TRBJ2-3, the CDR3 gives the full variable domain: DAGVTQSPTHLIKTRGQQVTLRCSPKSGHDTVSWYQQALGQGPQFIFQYYEEEERQRGNFPDRFSGHQFPNYSSELNVNALLLGDSALYLCASSVDRGTDTQYFGPGTRLTVL.

CDR3 sequence: CASSSRGGGWETQYF. This sequence joins TRBV28 and TRBJ2-5; TCRdb's assignment of TRBD1 cannot be checked, as there is no DNA. Germline lookup yields CDR1 MDHEN and CDR2 SYDVKM. CDR3 size: 15 residues.

The V call is TRBV12-3 or TRBV12-4, the J call TRBJ2-7; the D gene TCRdb calls, TRBD1, cannot be checked with no DNA. The CDR3 is 13 amino acids. The CDR3 spells CASSSTVSYEQYF.

CDR3 amino acids: CASSFHSASTDTQYF. This rearrangement joins TRBV12-3 or TRBV12-4 to TRBJ2-3. The CDR3 runs to 15 residues.

The rearrangement joins TRBV4-1 to TRBJ1-2; with no DNA, the TCRdb D assignment of TRBD1 cannot be verified. The CDR3 has 17 amino acids. Germline CDR1 and CDR2: MGHRA and YSYEKL. CDR3 region: CASSQPLGSPEPYGYTF.

The V call is TRBV12-3 or TRBV12-4, the J call TRBJ1-1. The CDR3 contains 15 residues. The CDR3 region is CASSLAPGRNTEAFF.

The chain links TRBV5-1 to TRBJ2-5. CDR1 is SGHRS and CDR2 is YFSETQ in the germline V gene. The CDR3 totals 14 residues. CDR3 sequence: CASSLGRARETQYF.

This CDR3 is CASSLAGMEGQPQHF. This chain connects TRBV12-3 or TRBV12-4 to TRBJ1-5. The CDR3 is 15 residues long.

This chain uses TRBV20-1 with TRBJ2-3. From germline, CDR1 is DFQATT and CDR2 SNEGSKA (reference sequence). The CDR3 loop spans 16 amino acids. The CDR3 loop reads CSARDLLFASTDTQYF.

V is TRBV6-1 and J is TRBJ1-2; TCRdb's D gene call, TRBD1, goes unchecked for lack of DNA. Germline V gene sequence: CDR1 MNHNS, CDR2 SASEGT. This CDR3 has 12 residues. The CDR3 sequence: CASSGRGYGYTF.

The rearrangement uses TRBV7-9 and TRBJ2-1; TCRdb returns TRBD1, unconfirmable since there is no DNA. The V gene's germline CDR1 is SEHNR and CDR2 FQNEAQ (reference sequence). This CDR3 region has 12 residues. The CDR3 loop reads CASSLIGVEQFF.

The chain recombines TRBV7-9 with TRBJ2-7; TCRdb's D call, TRBD1, is unchecked because there is no DNA. Germline loops: CDR1 SEHNR, CDR2 FQNEAQ (reference sequence). This CDR3 spans 12 amino acids. The CDR3 is CASTPLKSEQYF.

The rearrangement joins TRBV7-6 to TRBJ2-1; TCRdb returns TRBD1, unconfirmable since there is no DNA. The CDR3 extends over 15 amino acids. The germline V gene encodes CDR1 SGHVS and CDR2 FNYEAQ. This CDR3 reads CASSTNRGPYNEQFF.

The rearrangement links TRBV20-1 to TRBJ2-7; there is no DNA to check the TCRdb D call of TRBD1. Germline CDR1 DFQATT, CDR2 SNEGSKA (reference sequence). This CDR3 is 17 amino acids long. CDR3 amino acids: CSARGTGTGEPSYEQYF.

This chain links TRBV25-1 with TRBJ2-2; TCRdb outputs TRBD2, but without DNA this stays unchecked. CDR3 length: 13 amino acids. Germline V gene sequence: CDR1 MGHDK, CDR2 SYGVNS. This chain's CDR3 is CASSEWSGGELFF.

The V call is TRBV6-2 or TRBV6-3, the J call TRBJ1-1. Germline CDR1 is MNHEY and CDR2 is SVGEGT. The CDR3 runs to 12 residues. The CDR3 sequence: CASSTDRLTAFF.

This chain links TRBV20-1 with TRBJ1-2; TCRdb designates TRBD1, a call that cannot be tested without DNA. Germline V CDR1 and CDR2: DFQATT, SNEGSKA (reference sequence). This CDR3 comprises 17 residues. The chain's CDR3 is CSARWVAGGRISWDYTF.

This chain joins TRBV6-5 and TRBJ2-7; TCRdb's D call, TRBD2, is unchecked because there is no DNA. The germline gives CDR1 MNHEY, CDR2 SVGAGI. CDR3 length: 12 residues. The CDR3 region is CASSPTSDEQYF.

V is TRBV5-1 and J is TRBJ2-7; the TCRdb D gene call, TRBD1, has no DNA to confirm it. The germline CDR1 and CDR2 sequences are SGHRS and YFSETQ. This CDR3 spans 15 amino acids. The CDR3 loop reads CASSRDGTGAYEQYF.

The gene calls are TRBV7-8 and TRBJ1-1; the TCRdb D gene call, TRBD1, has no DNA to confirm it. This CDR3 is built from 15 residues. The germline gives CDR1 SGHVS, CDR2 FQNEAQ. The CDR3 reads CASSPSRAENTEAFF.

The chain employs TRBV4-1 and TRBJ1-5. CDR3 length: 13 residues. Germline V gives CDR1 MGHRA, CDR2 YSYEKL. CDR3 sequence: CASSHNRFWPQHF.